The rows below give T cell receptor beta chains drawn from one sample of a study of identical twins. TCRdb called the 5' RACE reads again in MiXCR, with one record for every CDR3 protein. The repertoire holds fewer than 800,000 distinct CDR3 sequences, with under 8.5% as singletons. These data also featured in a second study, about yellow fever vaccine responses in identical twins.

Sequencing input: PBMCs. The receptors originated from a woman aged 18-30 years in good health. CDR3s include the opening cysteine and the closing phenylalanine or tryptophan. The D gene is left open where the match is weak. Clone size is given for some rows only: seen once, a few or many times, or a class if the clone is expanded.

D	J	size	V	DNA	CDR3
NA	TRBJ2-7	few	TRBV11-2	TGTGCCAGCAGCTTCGGATTAGCGAAATACGAGCAGTACTTC	CASSFGLAKYEQYF
TRBD2	TRBJ2-7	NA	TRBV4-2	TGTGCCAGCAGCCAACCTAGCGGGAATCGTGAGCAGTACTTC	CASSQPSGNREQYF
NA	TRBJ2-1	few	TRBV20-1	TGCAGTGCTAGACACCCTAGCGCCCATAGCCAGTTCTTC	CSARHPSAHSQFF
TRBD2	TRBJ2-2	many	TRBV24-1	TGTGCCACCAGTGACTCTCCTCCCGGGACTAGCGGGAGGAGCACCGGGGAGCTGTTTTTT	CATSDSPPGTSGRSTGELFF
NA	TRBJ2-1	few	TRBV7-3	TGTGCCAGCAGCTTAACGGCGTTGAGCTCCTACAATGAGCAGTTCTTC	CASSLTALSSYNEQFF
NA	TRBJ2-5	few	TRBV20-1	TGCAGTGCTAGGGGGTTCGTTGGCCAAGAGACCCAGTACTTC	CSARGFVGQETQYF
NA	TRBJ2-1	few	TRBV5-1	TGCGCCAGCAACACAGAGAGCTCCTACAATGAGCAGTTCTTC	CASNTESSYNEQFF
TRBD2	TRBJ2-1	many	TRBV11-2	TGTGCCAGCAGCGGGGGTAGCGGGATGGGATCCTACAATGAGCAGTTCTTC	CASSGGSGMGSYNEQFF
NA	TRBJ2-1	few	TRBV20-1	TGCAGTGCTAGAGACTTACAGGGTTCCTACAATGAGCAGTTCTTC	CSARDLQGSYNEQFF
NA	TRBJ2-5	NA	TRBV25-1	TGTGCCAGCAGTGAATACCTAACAGCGCAAGAGACCCAGTACTTC	CASSEYLTAQETQYF
TRBD1	TRBJ1-1	few	TRBV20-1	TGCAGTGCTAGGGCTCAGGGGGGCACTGAAGCTTTCTTT	CSARAQGGTEAFF
NA	TRBJ2-7	few	TRBV5-5	TGTGCCAGCAGCTTGGGACAGGTTAACTCCTACGAGCAGTACTTC	CASSLGQVNSYEQYF
NA	TRBJ2-1	few	TRBV18	TGTGCCAGCTCACCACGAGTGACAGCGCGAAATGAGCAGTTCTTC	CASSPRVTARNEQFF
NA	TRBJ2-5	few	TRBV5-1	TGCGCCAGCAGAAAAGGACAGCGCCAAGAGACCCAGTACTTC	CASRKGQRQETQYF
TRBD1	TRBJ2-5	many	TRBV29-1	TGCAGCGCCCCGGGACAGAGCGAACAGACCCAGTACTTC	CSAPGQSEQTQYF
TRBD1	TRBJ2-5	NA	TRBV28	TGTGCCAGCAGAACCCCACCGGGACAGGGGAAGGAGACCCAGTACTTC	CASRTPPGQGKETQYF
NA	TRBJ2-5	many	TRBV10-3	TGTGCCATCAGCTCCGGACAGCTGGAGACCCAGTACTTC	CAISSGQLETQYF
NA	TRBJ2-2	NA	TRBV27	TGTGCCAGCAGCTGCGGGCTGAACACCGGGGAGCTGTTTTTT	CASSCGLNTGELFF
NA	TRBJ1-6	few	TRBV4-1	TGCGCCAGCAGCCAAAGCAGGGGCAATAATTCACCCCTCCACTTT	CASSQSRGNNSPLHF
TRBD1	TRBJ2-3	NA	TRBV10-1	TGCGCCAGCAATCCGGGACAGGCCACAGATACGCAGTATTTT	CASNPGQATDTQYF
NA	TRBJ1-4	NA	TRBV7-8	TGTGCCAGCAGCCTAAGCGCGGTTTTGGCTGAAAAACTGTTTTTT	CASSLSAVLAEKLFF
NA	TRBJ2-1	NA	TRBV5-1	TGCGCCAGCAGCTTGGACACAGGGCTGGGCAATGAGCAGTTCTTC	CASSLDTGLGNEQFF
NA	TRBJ1-5	few	TRBV15	TGTGCCACCAACCAATGGGGGGCCGGGTATAGCAATCAGCCCCAGCATTTT	CATNQWGAGYSNQPQHF
TRBD1	TRBJ2-7	NA	TRBV20-1	TGCTGTGCTAGAGAACCGGGACAGACTACTAGACACTACGAGCAGTACTTC	CCAREPGQTTRHYEQYF
TRBD2	TRBJ2-7	NA	TRBV29-1	TGCAGCGTTGTACTAGCGGGAGGTTTCTCCTACGAGCAGTACTTC	CSVVLAGGFSYEQYF
TRBD1	TRBJ1-1	few	TRBV5-1	TGCGCCAGCAGCGGGACAGGTTCACTGAACACTGAAGCTTTCTTT	CASSGTGSLNTEAFF
NA	TRBJ2-5	NA	TRBV20-1	TGCAGTGCTAGAGTCTTAGGGCCTGAGACCCAGTACTTC	CSARVLGPETQYF
NA	TRBJ2-1	many	TRBV4-1	TGCGCCAGCAGCCAAGTGCAGGAAGACAATGAGCAGTTCTTC	CASSQVQEDNEQFF
TRBD1	TRBJ1-2	many	TRBV29-1	TGCAGCGCCTACGACAGGGTCTATGGCTACACCTTC	CSAYDRVYGYTF
NA	TRBJ2-1	many	TRBV12-3/TRBV12-4	TGTGCCAGCAGTTTGGGGCAGGGAAATTACAATGAGCAGTTCTTC	CASSLGQGNYNEQFF
NA	TRBJ2-7	few	TRBV3-1	TGTGCCAGCAGCCAAGATTGGGAGCAGTACTTC	CASSQDWEQYF
NA	TRBJ2-1	many	TRBV12-3/TRBV12-4	TGTGCCAGCAGTTTGAAAGGACATGAGCAGTTCTTC	CASSLKGHEQFF
TRBD2	TRBJ2-1	NA	TRBV24-1	TGTGCCACCAGTGATCGGGGGACTAGCGGGGGGGCCTCCGAGTTCTTC	CATSDRGTSGGASEFF